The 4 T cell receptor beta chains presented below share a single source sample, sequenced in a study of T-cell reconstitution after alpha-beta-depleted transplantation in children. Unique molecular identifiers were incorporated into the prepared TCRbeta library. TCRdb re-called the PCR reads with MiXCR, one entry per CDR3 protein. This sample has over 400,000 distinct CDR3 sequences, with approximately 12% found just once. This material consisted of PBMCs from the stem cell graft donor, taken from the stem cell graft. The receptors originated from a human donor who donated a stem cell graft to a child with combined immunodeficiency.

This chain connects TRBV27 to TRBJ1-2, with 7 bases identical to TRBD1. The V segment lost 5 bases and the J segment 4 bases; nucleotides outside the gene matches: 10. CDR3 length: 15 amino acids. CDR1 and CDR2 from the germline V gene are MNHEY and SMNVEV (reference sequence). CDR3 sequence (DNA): TGTGCCAGCAGTCACAACCCCAGGGGGGGCTATGGCTACACCTTC. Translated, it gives CASSHNPRGGYGYTF.

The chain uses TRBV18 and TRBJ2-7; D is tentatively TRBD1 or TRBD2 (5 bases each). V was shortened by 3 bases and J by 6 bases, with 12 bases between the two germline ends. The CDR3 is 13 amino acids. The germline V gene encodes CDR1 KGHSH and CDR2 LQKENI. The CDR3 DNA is TGTGCCAGCTCACCTACGGGACGAATCGAGCAGTACTTC. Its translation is CASSPTGRIEQYF. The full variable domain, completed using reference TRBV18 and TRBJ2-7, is NAGVMQNPRHLVRRRGQEARLRCSPMKGHSHVYWYRQLPEEGLKFMVYLQKENIIDESGMPKERFSAEFPKEGPSILRIQQVVRGDSAAYFCASSPTGRIEQYFGPGTRLTVT.

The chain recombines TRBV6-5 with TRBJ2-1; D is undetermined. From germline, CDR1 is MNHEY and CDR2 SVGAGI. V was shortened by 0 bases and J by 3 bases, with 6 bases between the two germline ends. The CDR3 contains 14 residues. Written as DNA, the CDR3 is TGTGCCAGCAGTTACTCGGCAGGCTACAATGAGCAGTTCTTC. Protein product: CASSYSAGYNEQFF.

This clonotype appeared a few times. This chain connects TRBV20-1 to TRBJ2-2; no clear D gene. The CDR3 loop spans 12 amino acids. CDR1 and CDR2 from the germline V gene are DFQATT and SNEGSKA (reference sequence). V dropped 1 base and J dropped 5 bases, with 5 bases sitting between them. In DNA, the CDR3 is TGCAGTGCTAGAGTACGGACCGGGGAGCTGTTTTTT. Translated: CSARVRTGELFF.